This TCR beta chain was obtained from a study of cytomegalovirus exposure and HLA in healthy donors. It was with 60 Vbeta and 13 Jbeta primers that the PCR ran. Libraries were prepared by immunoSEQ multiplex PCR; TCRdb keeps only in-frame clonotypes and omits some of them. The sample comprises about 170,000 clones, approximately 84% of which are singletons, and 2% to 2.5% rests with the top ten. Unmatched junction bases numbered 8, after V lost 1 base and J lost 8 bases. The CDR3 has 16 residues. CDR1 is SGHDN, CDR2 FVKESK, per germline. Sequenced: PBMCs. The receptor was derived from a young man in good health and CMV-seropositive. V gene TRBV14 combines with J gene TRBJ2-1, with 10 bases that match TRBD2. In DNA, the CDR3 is TGTGCCAGCAGCCAAGGTGGACTAGCGGTTGTCGATGAGCAGTTCTTC. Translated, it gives CASSQGGLAVVDEQFF.